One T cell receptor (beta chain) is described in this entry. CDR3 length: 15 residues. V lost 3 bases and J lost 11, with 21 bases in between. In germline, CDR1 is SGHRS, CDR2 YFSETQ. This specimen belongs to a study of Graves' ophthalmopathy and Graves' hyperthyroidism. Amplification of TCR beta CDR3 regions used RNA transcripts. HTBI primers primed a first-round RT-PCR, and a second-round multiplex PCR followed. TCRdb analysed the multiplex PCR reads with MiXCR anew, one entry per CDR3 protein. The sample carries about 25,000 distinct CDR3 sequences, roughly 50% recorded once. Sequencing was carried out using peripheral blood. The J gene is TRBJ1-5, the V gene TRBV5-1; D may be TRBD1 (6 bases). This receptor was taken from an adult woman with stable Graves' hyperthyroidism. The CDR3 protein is CASSSRRTAQETQHF. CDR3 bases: TGCGCCAGCAGCTCAAGACGGACAGCGCAAGAGACCCAGCATTTT. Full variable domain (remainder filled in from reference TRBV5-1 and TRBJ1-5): KAGVTQTPRYLIKTRGQQVTLSCSPISGHRSVSWYQQTPGQGLQFLFEYFSETQRNKGNFPGRFSGRQFSNSRSEMNVSTLELGDSALYLCASSSRRTAQETQHFGDGTRLSIL.